This entry describes one T cell receptor (beta chain). The sample comes from a study of cytomegalovirus exposure and HLA in healthy donors. PCR amplification relied on 60 Vbeta primers (plus 13 Jbeta primers). Assay: immunoSEQ multiplex PCR; the TCRdb copy retains only in-frame clones and omits some. This table holds under 90,000 clones, around 70% found once. Looked up from germline, CDR1 is SGHTS and CDR2 is YDEGEE. The CDR3 sequence is 13 residues long. Trimming left V 8 bases short and J 0 bases short, with 11 bases between. This rearrangement joins TRBV5-8 to TRBJ1-1; no reliable D call. Sequencing was performed on PBMCs. This TCR was sampled from a man aged 40-49 years in good health and CMV-seropositive. The CDR3 protein is CASPRSMNTEAFF. CDR3 DNA: TGTGCCAGTCCGCGATCCATGAACACTGAAGCTTTCTTT.